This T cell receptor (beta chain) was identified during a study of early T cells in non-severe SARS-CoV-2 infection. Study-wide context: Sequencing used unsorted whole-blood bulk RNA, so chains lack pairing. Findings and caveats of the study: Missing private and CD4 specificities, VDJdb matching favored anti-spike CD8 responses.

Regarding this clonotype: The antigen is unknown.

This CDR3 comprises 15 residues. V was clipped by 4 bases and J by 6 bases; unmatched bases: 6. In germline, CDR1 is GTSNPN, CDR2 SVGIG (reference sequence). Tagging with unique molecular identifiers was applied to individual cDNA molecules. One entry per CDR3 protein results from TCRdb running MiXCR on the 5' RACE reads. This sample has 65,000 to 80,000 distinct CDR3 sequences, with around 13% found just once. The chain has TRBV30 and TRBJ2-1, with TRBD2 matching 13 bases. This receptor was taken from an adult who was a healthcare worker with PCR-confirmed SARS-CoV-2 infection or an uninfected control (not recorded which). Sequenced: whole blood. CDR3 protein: CAWNSGTSGINEQFF. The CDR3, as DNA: TGTGCCTGGAATTCCGGGACTAGCGGGATCAATGAGCAGTTCTTC.